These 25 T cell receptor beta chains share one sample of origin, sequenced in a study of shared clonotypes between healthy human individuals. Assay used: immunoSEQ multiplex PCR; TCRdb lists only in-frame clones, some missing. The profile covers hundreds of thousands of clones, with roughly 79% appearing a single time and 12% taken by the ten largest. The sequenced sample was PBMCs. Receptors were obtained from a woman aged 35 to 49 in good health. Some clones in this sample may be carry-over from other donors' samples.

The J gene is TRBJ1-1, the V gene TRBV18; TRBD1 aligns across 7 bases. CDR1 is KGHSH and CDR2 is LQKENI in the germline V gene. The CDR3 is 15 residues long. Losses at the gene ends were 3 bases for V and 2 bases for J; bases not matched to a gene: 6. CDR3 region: CASSPEGQRNTEAFF. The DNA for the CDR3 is TGTGCCAGCTCACCCGAGGGACAGCGAAACACTGAAGCTTTCTTT.

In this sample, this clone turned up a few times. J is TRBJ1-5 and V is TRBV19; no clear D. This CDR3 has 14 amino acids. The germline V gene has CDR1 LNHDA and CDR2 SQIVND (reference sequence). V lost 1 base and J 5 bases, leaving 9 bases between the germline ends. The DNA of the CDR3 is TGTGCCAGTAGTATAGGGTATGGCGATCAGCCCCAGCATTTT. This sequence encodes CASSIGYGDQPQHF.

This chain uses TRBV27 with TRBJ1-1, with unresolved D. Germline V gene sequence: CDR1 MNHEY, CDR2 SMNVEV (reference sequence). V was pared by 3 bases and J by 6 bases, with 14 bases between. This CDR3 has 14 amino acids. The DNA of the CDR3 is TGTGCCAGCAGTTTTGACGGGAACCGAGCTGAAGCTTTCTTT. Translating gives CASSFDGNRAEAFF.

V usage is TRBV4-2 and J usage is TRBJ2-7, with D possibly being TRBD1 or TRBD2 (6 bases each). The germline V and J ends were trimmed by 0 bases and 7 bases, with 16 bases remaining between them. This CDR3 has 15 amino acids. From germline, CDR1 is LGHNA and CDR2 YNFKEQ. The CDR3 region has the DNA TGTGCCAGCAGCCAAGATATCGGGGGCGCGGGGGAGCAGTACTTC. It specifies CASSQDIGGAGEQYF.

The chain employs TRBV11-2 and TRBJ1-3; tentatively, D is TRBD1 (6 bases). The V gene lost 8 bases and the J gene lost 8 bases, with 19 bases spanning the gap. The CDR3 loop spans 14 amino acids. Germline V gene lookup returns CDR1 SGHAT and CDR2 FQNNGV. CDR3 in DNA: TGTGCCAGCGCCCCCGTAGGGGGGTTGCACACCATATATTTT. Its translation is CASAPVGGLHTIYF.

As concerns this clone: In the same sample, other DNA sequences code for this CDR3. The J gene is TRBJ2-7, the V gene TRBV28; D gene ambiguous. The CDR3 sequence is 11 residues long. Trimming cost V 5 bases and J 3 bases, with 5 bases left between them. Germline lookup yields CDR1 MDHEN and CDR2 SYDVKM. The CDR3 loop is CASSLNYEQYF. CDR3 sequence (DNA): TGTGCCAGCAGTCTCAACTACGAGCAGTACTTC.

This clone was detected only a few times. The CDR3 loop reads CAIAGNTEAFF. The CDR3 DNA reads TGTGCCATCGCCGGAAACACTGAAGCTTTCTTT. The chain joins TRBV10-3 to TRBJ1-1; D is ambiguous. This CDR3 region has 11 residues. The germline CDR1 and CDR2 sequences are ENHRY and SYGVKD. The germline V and J ends were trimmed by 8 bases and 2 bases, with 6 bases remaining between them.

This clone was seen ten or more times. The CDR3 sequence: CASSEARNTEAFF. In nucleotides, the CDR3 is TGTGCCAGCAGTGAAGCGCGGAACACTGAAGCTTTCTTT. V is TRBV6-1 and J is TRBJ1-1; D unclear. The CDR3 sequence is 13 residues long. Germline values: CDR1 MNHNS, CDR2 SASEGT. The V end was cut by 0 bases, the J end by 1 base, with 3 bases between.

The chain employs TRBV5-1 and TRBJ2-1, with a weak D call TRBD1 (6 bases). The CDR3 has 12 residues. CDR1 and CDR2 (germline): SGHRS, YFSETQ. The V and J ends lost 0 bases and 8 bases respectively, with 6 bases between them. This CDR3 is CASSLGGHEQFF. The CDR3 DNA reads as TGCGCCAGCAGCTTGGGGGGGCATGAGCAGTTCTTC.

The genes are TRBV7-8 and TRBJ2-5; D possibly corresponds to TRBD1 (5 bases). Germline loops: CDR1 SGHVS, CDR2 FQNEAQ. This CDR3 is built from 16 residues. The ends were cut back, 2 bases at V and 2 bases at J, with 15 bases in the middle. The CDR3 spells CASSLLVRQLQETQYF. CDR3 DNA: TGTGCCAGCAGCTTATTGGTACGACAGCTACAAGAGACCCAGTACTTC.

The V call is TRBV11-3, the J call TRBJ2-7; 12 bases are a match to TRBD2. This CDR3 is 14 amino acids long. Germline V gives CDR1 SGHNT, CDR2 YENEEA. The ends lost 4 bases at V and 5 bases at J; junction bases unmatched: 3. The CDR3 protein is CASSSTSGRHEQYF. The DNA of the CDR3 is TGTGCCAGCAGCTCGACTAGCGGGAGACACGAGCAGTACTTC.

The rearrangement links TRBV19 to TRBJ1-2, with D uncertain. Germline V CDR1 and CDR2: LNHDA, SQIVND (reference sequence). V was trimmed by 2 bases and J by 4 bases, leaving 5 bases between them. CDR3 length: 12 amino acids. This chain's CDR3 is CASSIQSYGYTF. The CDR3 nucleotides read TGTGCCAGTAGTATACAAAGCTATGGCTACACCTTC. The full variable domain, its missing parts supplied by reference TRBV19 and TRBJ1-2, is DGGITQSPKYLFRKEGQNVTLSCEQNLNHDAMYWYRQDPGQGLRLIYYSQIVNDFQKGDIAEGYSVSREKKESFPLTVTSAQKNPTAFYLCASSIQSYGYTFGSGTRLTVV.

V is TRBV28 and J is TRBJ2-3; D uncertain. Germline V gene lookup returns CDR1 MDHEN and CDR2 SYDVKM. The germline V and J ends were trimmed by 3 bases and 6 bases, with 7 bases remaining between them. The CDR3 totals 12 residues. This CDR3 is CASSLSLDTQYF. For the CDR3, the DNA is TGTGCCAGCAGTTTGAGTTTGGATACGCAGTATTTT.

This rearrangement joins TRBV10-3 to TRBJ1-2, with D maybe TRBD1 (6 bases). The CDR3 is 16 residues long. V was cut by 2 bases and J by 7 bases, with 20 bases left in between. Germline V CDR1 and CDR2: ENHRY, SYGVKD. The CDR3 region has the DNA TGTGCCATCAGTGAGAGCCCGCCAGGGGAATCTTTTGGCTACACCTTC. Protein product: CAISESPPGESFGYTF.

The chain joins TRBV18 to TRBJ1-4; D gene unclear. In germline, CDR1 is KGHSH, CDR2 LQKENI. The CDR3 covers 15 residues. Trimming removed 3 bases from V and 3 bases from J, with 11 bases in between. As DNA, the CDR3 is TGTGCCAGCTCACCCGTGGCCGAACCTAATGAAAAACTGTTTTTT. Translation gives CASSPVAEPNEKLFF.

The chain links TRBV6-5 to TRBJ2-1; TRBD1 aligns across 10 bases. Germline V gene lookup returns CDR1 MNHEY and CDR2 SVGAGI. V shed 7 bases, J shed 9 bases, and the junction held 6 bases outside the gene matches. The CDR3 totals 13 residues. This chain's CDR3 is CASTSGTGVEQFF. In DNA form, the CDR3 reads TGTGCCAGCACCTCCGGGACAGGGGTTGAGCAGTTCTTC.

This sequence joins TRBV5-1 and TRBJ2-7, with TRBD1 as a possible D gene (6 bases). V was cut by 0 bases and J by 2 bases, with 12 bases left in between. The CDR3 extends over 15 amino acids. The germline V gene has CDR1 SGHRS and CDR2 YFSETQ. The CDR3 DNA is TGCGCCAGCAGCTTGGAAGGGACACTAGCCTACGAGCAGTACTTC. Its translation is CASSLEGTLAYEQYF.

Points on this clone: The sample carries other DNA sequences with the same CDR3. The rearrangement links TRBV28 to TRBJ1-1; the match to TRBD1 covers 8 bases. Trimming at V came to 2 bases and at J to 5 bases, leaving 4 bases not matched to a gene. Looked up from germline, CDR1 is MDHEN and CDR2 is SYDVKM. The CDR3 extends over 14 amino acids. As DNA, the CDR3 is TGTGCCAGCAGTTTAGGACAGGGTTGGACTGAAGCTTTCTTT. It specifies CASSLGQGWTEAFF.

CDR3: CASSPYGTSGRSDTQYF. As DNA, the CDR3 is TGCGCCAGCAGCCCTTACGGGACTAGCGGGAGGTCAGATACGCAGTATTTT. This chain joins TRBV4-3 and TRBJ2-3; TRBD2 aligns across 15 bases. The germline gives CDR1 LGHNA, CDR2 YSLEER. The CDR3 runs to 17 residues. V shed 4 bases and J 4 bases; nucleotides not matched to a gene: 6.

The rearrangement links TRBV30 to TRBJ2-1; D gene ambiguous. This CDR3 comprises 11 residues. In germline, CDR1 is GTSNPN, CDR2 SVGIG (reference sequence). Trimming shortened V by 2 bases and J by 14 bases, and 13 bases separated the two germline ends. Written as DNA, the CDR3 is TGTGCCTGGAGTTTACCCGGCGTGGAGTTCTTC. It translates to CAWSLPGVEFF.

The CDR3 loop is CASSLLDQPQHF. CDR3 nucleotide sequence: TGTGCCAGCAGCTTGTTAGATCAGCCCCAGCATTTT. This chain connects TRBV5-8 to TRBJ1-5; D not resolved. This CDR3 spans 12 amino acids. The V gene lost 1 base and the J gene lost 5 bases, with 4 bases spanning the gap. CDR1 is SGHTS, CDR2 YDEGEE, per germline.

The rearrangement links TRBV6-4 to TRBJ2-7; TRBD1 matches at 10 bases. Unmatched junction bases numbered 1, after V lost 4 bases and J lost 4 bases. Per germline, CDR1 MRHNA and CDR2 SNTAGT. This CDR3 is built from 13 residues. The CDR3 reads CASSVDRGYEQYF. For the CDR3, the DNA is TGTGCCAGCAGTGTGGACAGGGGGTACGAGCAGTACTTC.

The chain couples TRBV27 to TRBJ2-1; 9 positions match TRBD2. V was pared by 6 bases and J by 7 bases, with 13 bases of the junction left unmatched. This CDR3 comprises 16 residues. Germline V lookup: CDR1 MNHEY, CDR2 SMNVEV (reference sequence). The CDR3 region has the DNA TGTGCCAGCAGCAAAATAGCGGGAGCGAACTTAAATGAGCAGTTCTTC. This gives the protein CASSKIAGANLNEQFF.

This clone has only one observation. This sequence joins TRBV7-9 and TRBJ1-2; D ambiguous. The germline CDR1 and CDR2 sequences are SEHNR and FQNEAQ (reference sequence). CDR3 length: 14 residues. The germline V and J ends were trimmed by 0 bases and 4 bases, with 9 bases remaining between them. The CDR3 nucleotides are TGTGCCAGCAGCTTAGCTGCTATCGGCTATGGCTACACCTTC. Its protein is CASSLAAIGYGYTF.

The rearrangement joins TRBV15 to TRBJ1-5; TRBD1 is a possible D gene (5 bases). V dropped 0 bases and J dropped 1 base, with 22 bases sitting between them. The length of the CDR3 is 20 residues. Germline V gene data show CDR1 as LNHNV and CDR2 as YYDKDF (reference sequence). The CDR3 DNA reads TGTGCCACCAGCAGAGATCATGTGGTTGCGACAGATCCGAGCAATCAGCCCCAGCATTTT. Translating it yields CATSRDHVVATDPSNQPQHF.